These 29 T cell receptor beta chains were sequenced from one sample in a study of shared clonotypes between healthy human individuals. Clones were sequenced by immunoSEQ multiplex PCR, and TCRdb holds only the in-frame ones, with some missing. Found here are roughly 760,000 clones, around 72% of them singletons; the top ten hold around 1.6%. The sequenced sample consisted of memory CD4+ T cells sorted from blood. Noted subset: CD45RA-negative fraction. The receptors here all came from a woman aged 25 to 45 in good health.

To note about this clone: Within the sample, other DNA sequences also encode this same CDR3. V usage is TRBV28 and J usage is TRBJ2-7; the D is unclear. The V gene lost 3 bases and the J gene lost 4 bases, with 4 bases spanning the gap. This CDR3 comprises 11 residues. Germline CDR1 and CDR2: MDHEN and SYDVKM. In DNA, the CDR3 is TGTGCCAGCAGTTTGGGATACGAGCAGTACTTC. This encodes CASSLGYEQYF.

The chain uses TRBV10-3 and TRBJ2-3; TRBD2 matches 8 bases. The CDR3 spans 16 residues. From germline, CDR1 is ENHRY and CDR2 SYGVKD. Trimming cost V 2 bases and J 4 bases; bases outside gene matches: 8. DNA for the CDR3: TGTGCCATCAGTGAGGGGGCGGGAGGTTTTCCAGATACGCAGTATTTT. Its translation is CAISEGAGGFPDTQYF.

In this sample, this clone turned up many times. V gene TRBV2 combines with J gene TRBJ2-1; 9 nucleotides agree with TRBD2. The CDR3 has 16 amino acids. With 1 base clipped from V and 7 bases from J, the junction kept 8 bases outside the gene matches. CDR1 SNHLY and CDR2 FYNNEI come from the germline V gene. The CDR3 DNA sequence: TGTGCCAGCAGTGAAGATCTAAGACTAGCGGATAATGAGCAGTTCTTC. Translation: CASSEDLRLADNEQFF.

V usage is TRBV11-2 and J usage is TRBJ2-7; the match to TRBD2 covers 7 bases. V lost 6 bases and J lost 0; bases outside the gene matches: 5. CDR3 size: 14 residues. The V gene's germline CDR1 is SGHAT and CDR2 FQNNGV. The CDR3 DNA reads as TGTGCCAGCAGAAGAGCGGGAAGCTCCTACGAGCAGTACTTC. Its protein is CASRRAGSSYEQYF.

The rearrangement uses TRBV5-1 and TRBJ2-7; D is perhaps TRBD2 (6 bases). The CDR3 totals 16 residues. Germline-derived CDR1 and CDR2 are SGHRS and YFSETQ. Trimming shortened V by 3 bases and J by 1 base, and 17 bases separated the two germline ends. DNA of the CDR3: TGCGCCAGCAGCTCGTCCCTTAGCGGCGCATCCTACGAGCAGTACTTC. This gives the protein CASSSSLSGASYEQYF.

The chain employs TRBV25-1 and TRBJ2-7; 12 bases agree with TRBD1. V shed 3 bases, J shed 5 bases, and the junction held 5 bases outside the gene matches. Germline CDR1 reads MGHDK; CDR2 reads SYGVNS. The CDR3 has 15 residues. The CDR3 loop reads CASSERDRGQDEQYF. The CDR3 nucleotides are TGTGCCAGCAGTGAGAGGGACAGGGGGCAGGACGAGCAGTACTTC.

The CDR3 loop is CASSTGRNTGELFF. Written as DNA, the CDR3 is TGTGCCAGCAGTACGGGTCGGAACACCGGGGAGCTGTTTTTT. The gene calls are TRBV27 and TRBJ2-2; no clear D gene. Germline values: CDR1 MNHEY, CDR2 SMNVEV (reference sequence). Trimming removed 5 bases at V and 1 base at J, with 8 bases between. CDR3 length: 14 amino acids.

The chain is built from TRBV29-1 and TRBJ2-3; TRBD1 matches 8 bases. Trimming removed 8 bases from V and 1 base from J; junction bases left unmatched: 5. This CDR3 has 13 amino acids. From germline, CDR1 is SQVTM and CDR2 ANQGSEA. The CDR3 sequence: CSLGQGGTDTQYF. The CDR3 nucleotides are TGCAGCCTAGGACAGGGCGGCACAGATACGCAGTATTTT.

This clone was detected ten times or more. In the same sample, other DNA sequences code for this CDR3. V gene TRBV5-4 combines with J gene TRBJ2-1; D not certain. This CDR3 region has 17 residues. Per germline, CDR1 SGHNT and CDR2 YYREEE (reference sequence). The germline V and J ends were trimmed by 0 bases and 1 base, with 14 bases remaining between them. CDR3 sequence (DNA): TGTGCCAGCAGCTTGGCCCGGACCATTCCTTCCTACAATGAGCAGTTCTTC. Its protein is CASSLARTIPSYNEQFF.

Turning to this clone: A much bigger clone sits one base away, suggesting this may be a read error. Other DNA sequences in this sample translate to the same CDR3. V gene TRBV4-2 combines with J gene TRBJ1-5; D unresolved. This CDR3 spans 14 amino acids. Germline V CDR1 and CDR2: LGHNA, YNFKEQ. The germline V and J ends were trimmed by 0 bases and 3 bases, with 6 bases remaining between them. The CDR3 DNA sequence: TGTGCCAGCAGCCAAGACACCAACAATCAGCCCCAGCATTTT. Encoded protein: CASSQDTNNQPQHF.

V and J are TRBV10-2 and TRBJ2-3; D is unresolved. V lost 4 bases to trimming and J lost 3 bases, with 8 bases between them. The CDR3 loop spans 13 amino acids. Germline-derived CDR1 and CDR2 are WSHSY and SAAADI. The DNA for the CDR3 is TGCGCCAGCAGTGTACCGCCTACAGATACGCAGTATTTT. Translating gives CASSVPPTDTQYF.

This chain uses TRBV28 with TRBJ2-5; 9 bases agree with TRBD2. V lost 5 bases to trimming and J lost 9 bases; unmatched junction nucleotides: 4. The V gene's germline CDR1 is MDHEN and CDR2 SYDVKM. The CDR3 sequence is 12 residues long. The CDR3 is CASSQTSGSQYF. The CDR3 bases are TGTGCCAGCAGTCAAACTAGCGGGTCCCAGTACTTC.

V usage is TRBV18 and J usage is TRBJ2-7, with TRBD1 as a possible D gene (6 bases). Trimming cost V 2 bases and J 6 bases, with 17 bases left between them. The CDR3 extends over 15 amino acids. Germline values: CDR1 KGHSH, CDR2 LQKENI. The CDR3 region has the DNA TGTGCCAGCTCACCAGTACTTCAGGGGATCGGCGAGCAGTACTTC. This translates into CASSPVLQGIGEQYF. Looking up the rest from reference TRBV18 and TRBJ2-7 gives the full variable domain: NAGVMQNPRHLVRRRGQEARLRCSPMKGHSHVYWYRQLPEEGLKFMVYLQKENIIDESGMPKERFSAEFPKEGPSILRIQQVVRGDSAAYFCASSPVLQGIGEQYFGPGTRLTVT.

The rearrangement joins TRBV10-2 to TRBJ2-1, with 7 bases matching TRBD2. This CDR3 spans 11 amino acids. The V gene end was trimmed by 7 bases and the J gene end by 9 bases; junction bases not matched to a gene: 3. Looked up from germline, CDR1 is WSHSY and CDR2 is SAAADI. The CDR3 loop reads CASTAGREQFF. CDR3 nucleotides: TGCGCCAGCACAGCGGGACGTGAGCAGTTCTTC.

The chain is built from TRBV6-1 and TRBJ2-7; perhaps D is TRBD1 or TRBD2 (5 bases each). With 6 bases removed from V and 7 bases from J, the gap between germline ends came to 10 bases. The CDR3 has 11 residues. Germline CDR1 reads MNHNS; CDR2 reads SASEGT. CDR3 loop: CASSDYREQYF. In DNA, the CDR3 is TGTGCCAGCAGCGACTACAGGGAGCAGTACTTC.

The V and J genes are TRBV13 and TRBJ2-5; a weak D match, TRBD2 (6 bases). V was pared by 3 bases and J by 8 bases, with 13 bases between. Germline V gives CDR1 PRHDT, CDR2 FYEKMQ (reference sequence). The CDR3 contains 13 residues. The CDR3: CASSFQPGETQYF. The CDR3 DNA reads TGTGCCAGCAGCTTCCAGCCGGGAGAAACCCAGTACTTC.

This clone has just one count. The CDR3 sequence: CASKLVTGATDTQYF. DNA of the CDR3: TGCGCCAGCAAGCTCGTCACGGGAGCCACAGATACGCAGTATTTT. The chain has TRBV5-1 and TRBJ2-3; D might be TRBD2 (6 bases). Germline V gives CDR1 SGHRS, CDR2 YFSETQ. The CDR3 spans 15 residues. Trimming stripped 6 bases from V and 2 bases from J, with 16 bases between.

V gene TRBV5-1 combines with J gene TRBJ1-1; 9 nucleotides match TRBD1. Germline V gene sequence: CDR1 SGHRS, CDR2 YFSETQ. V was clipped by 4 bases and J by 5 bases; unmatched bases: 9. The CDR3 spans 15 residues. For the CDR3, the DNA is TGCGCCAGCAGCCCGGCGGGACAGGGTAAGACTGAAGCTTTCTTT. Amino acid sequence: CASSPAGQGKTEAFF.

This chain connects TRBV5-1 to TRBJ1-1, with D possibly being TRBD1 (6 bases). This CDR3 has 16 amino acids. Trimming took 4 bases from V and 4 from J, leaving 20 bases between them. Germline loops: CDR1 SGHRS, CDR2 YFSETQ. The CDR3 sequence: CASSPLQSGGGTEAFF. In DNA form, the CDR3 reads TGCGCCAGCAGCCCCCTGCAGTCAGGAGGGGGCACTGAAGCTTTCTTT.

The genes are TRBV19 and TRBJ1-2, with 12 bases fitting TRBD1. Germline CDR1 and CDR2: LNHDA and SQIVND (reference sequence). Trimming took 6 bases from V and 8 from J; bases not matched to a gene: 7. The CDR3 has 14 amino acids. CDR3 bases: TGTGCCAGTAGAGGGACAGGGGGCGCAGGAGGCTACACCTTC. It yields the protein CASRGTGGAGGYTF. Variable domain in full (rest from reference TRBV19 and TRBJ1-2): DGGITQSPKYLFRKEGQNVTLSCEQNLNHDAMYWYRQDPGQGLRLIYYSQIVNDFQKGDIAEGYSVSREKKESFPLTVTSAQKNPTAFYLCASRGTGGAGGYTFGSGTRLTVV.

The rearrangement links TRBV18 to TRBJ2-6; the match to TRBD1 covers 9 bases. Per the germline V gene, CDR1 is KGHSH and CDR2 is LQKENI. There are 17 residues in the CDR3. V was clipped by 5 bases and J by 1 base; unmatched bases: 6. The CDR3, as DNA: TGTGCCAGCTCATTCACCGGGACAGGGTCTGGGGCCAACGTCCTGACTTTC. Residues: CASSFTGTGSGANVLTF.

The genes are TRBV18 and TRBJ1-2, with D possibly TRBD1 on 5 matching bases. Trimming stripped 5 bases from V and 0 bases from J, with 7 bases between. There are 13 residues in the CDR3. The germline V gene has CDR1 KGHSH and CDR2 LQKENI. This CDR3 is CASSRGANYGYTF. The CDR3 DNA sequence: TGTGCCAGCTCAAGAGGGGCTAACTATGGCTACACCTTC.

The V call is TRBV6-1, the J call TRBJ2-3, with a possible D match to TRBD1 (5 bases). Germline CDR1 MNHNS, CDR2 SASEGT. V lost 3 bases and J 5 bases, leaving 9 bases between the germline ends. The CDR3 extends over 13 amino acids. CDR3 sequence reads: CASSDGALDTQYF. The CDR3 bases are TGTGCCAGCAGTGATGGGGCCCTAGATACGCAGTATTTT.

This clone showed up just a few times. The rearrangement links TRBV10-3 to TRBJ2-7, with D unresolved. This CDR3 spans 14 amino acids. Germline V lookup: CDR1 ENHRY, CDR2 SYGVKD. Trimming took 3 bases from V and 2 from J, leaving 11 bases between them. DNA for the CDR3: TGTGCCATCAGTGACTGGCCCAATACCTACGAGCAGTACTTC. Protein: CAISDWPNTYEQYF.

V and J are TRBV7-9 and TRBJ2-7; the D is unclear. The CDR3 loop spans 12 amino acids. The V end was cut by 4 bases, the J end by 7 bases, with 11 bases between. In germline, CDR1 is SEHNR, CDR2 FQNEAQ (reference sequence). The CDR3 coding sequence is TGTGCCAGCAGCTCGGAGTTGTGGGAGCAGTACTTC. Translation: CASSSELWEQYF.

A word on this clone: This CDR3 is also generated by other DNA sequences in the sample. This chain links TRBV27 with TRBJ2-7; 9 bases fit TRBD1. Germline V gives CDR1 MNHEY, CDR2 SMNVEV (reference sequence). This CDR3 has 14 residues. Unmatched junction bases numbered 5, after V lost 5 bases and J lost 3 bases. CDR3 in amino acids: CASSRPGQGYEQYF. The CDR3 bases are TGTGCCAGCAGTCGACCGGGACAGGGCTACGAGCAGTACTTC.

This clone has just a few counts. The chain uses TRBV7-8 and TRBJ2-2; possibly TRBD1 for D (6 bases). The CDR3 runs 16 residues. Germline assignment: CDR1 SGHVS and CDR2 FQNEAQ. The V end was cut by 4 bases, the J end by 2 bases, with 14 bases between. CDR3 coding DNA: TGTGCCAGCAGCTGGTCCCGGGACATAAACACCGGGGAGCTGTTTTTT. Translated: CASSWSRDINTGELFF.

The genes are TRBV5-1 and TRBJ1-2; 7 bases are a match to TRBD1. Germline CDR1 SGHRS, CDR2 YFSETQ. After removal of 0 bases from V and 3 bases from J, the junction contained 8 bases not matched to a gene. The CDR3 sequence is 16 residues long. The CDR3 protein is CASSLGGSTGDYGYTF. In DNA, the CDR3 is TGCGCCAGCAGCTTGGGAGGCTCCACAGGGGACTATGGCTACACCTTC.

The J gene is TRBJ2-2, the V gene TRBV6-1; D ambiguous. Per the germline V gene, CDR1 is MNHNS and CDR2 is SASEGT. The V and J ends lost 7 bases and 4 bases respectively, with 16 bases between them. CDR3 size: 15 residues. The CDR3 here is CASTHGPDVTGELFF. In DNA form, the CDR3 reads TGTGCCAGCACACACGGACCCGATGTCACCGGGGAGCTGTTTTTT.